This T cell receptor (beta chain) was documented in a study of blood T cell repertoires in COVID-19. Study details: Nucleic acid was either cDNA or gDNA, and it came from T cells, B-cell-depleted T cells, or PBMCs.

Original processing notes: The assay estimated nucleated cells by amplifying reference gene primers. Sequencing was performed with immunoSEQ multiplex PCR; in TCRdb, only in-frame clones are kept and a portion is missing. V and J calls and clone size are copied from that table; D and trimming were computed from the DNA. The table lists 110,000 to 150,000 clones, 80% of them singletons. V was clipped by 3 bases and J by 5 bases; unmatched bases: 13. Germline-derived CDR1 and CDR2 are MGHRA and YSYEKL. The CDR3 sequence is 19 residues long. Sequenced material: peripheral blood. The chain links TRBV4-1 to TRBJ2-3; 14 positions match TRBD2. The source is a man aged 70-80 years who had recovered from COVID-19. CDR3 sequence: CASSHPRLAGGPIKDTQYF. The CDR3 region has the DNA TGCGCCAGCAGCCATCCCAGACTAGCGGGAGGGCCAATCAAAGATACGCAGTATTTT.